One and the same sample provided the 15 T cell receptor beta chains below, sequenced in a study of CD8 T cells in Susac syndrome. RNA in amounts of about 0.5 to 1 ug was reverse transcribed with random hexamers. TCRdb used MiXCR to reprocess the immunoSEQ multiplex PCR reads, holding one entry per CDR3 protein. The top ten clones hold 0.15% to 0.2% of a sample with 200,000 to 250,000 distinct CDR3 sequences, less than 95% of them seen once. Sequencing was done on a sample of CD4+ T cells from PBMCs. The receptor source for this set is a human donor with Susac syndrome.

V gene TRBV20-1 combines with J gene TRBJ2-5, with 9 bases identical to TRBD2. The CDR3 totals 17 residues. The V gene end was trimmed by 6 bases and the J gene end by 0 bases; junction bases not matched to a gene: 14. Germline CDR1 DFQATT, CDR2 SNEGSKA (reference sequence). Here the CDR3 DNA reads TGCAGTGCAAAGAAGGCTAGCGGGGTTATGTACCAAGAGACCCAGTACTTC. Translated: CSAKKASGVMYQETQYF.

The V gene is TRBV6-5, the J gene TRBJ1-1; D not certain. V shed 7 bases and J shed 2 bases, with 11 bases lying between them. Germline CDR1 and CDR2: MNHEY and SVGAGI. The CDR3 contains 13 residues. The CDR3 DNA reads as TGTGCCAGCATTCCGGACTCAAACACTGAAGCTTTCTTT. It codes for CASIPDSNTEAFF.

The V and J genes are TRBV29-1 and TRBJ2-1; 8 nucleotides align to TRBD2. The CDR3 extends over 15 amino acids. Germline values: CDR1 SQVTM, CDR2 ANQGSEA. Trimming cost V 5 bases and J 5 bases; bases outside gene matches: 11. The CDR3 DNA reads TGCAGCGTTCAACGGGGGGGCCCCGGAAACAATGAGCAGTTCTTC. Its translation: CSVQRGGPGNNEQFF.

This rearrangement joins TRBV7-2 to TRBJ2-2; TRBD1 might be the D (6 bases). The CDR3 totals 17 residues. Germline CDR1 SGHTA, CDR2 FQGNSA. With 5 bases removed from V and 0 bases from J, the gap between germline ends came to 16 bases. CDR3 residues: CASSIPLQGSNTGELFF. CDR3 DNA sequence: TGTGCCAGCAGCATTCCCTTACAGGGATCGAACACCGGGGAGCTGTTTTTT. The whole variable domain, filled in from reference TRBV7-2 and TRBJ2-2, reads GAGVSQSPSNKVTEKGKDVELRCDPISGHTALYWYRQSLGQGLEFLIYFQGNSAPDKSGLPSDRFSAERTGGSVSTLTIQRTQQEDSAVYLCASSIPLQGSNTGELFFGEGSRLTVL.

The rearrangement links TRBV9 to TRBJ2-3, with TRBD2 matching 8 bases. CDR1 is SGDLS and CDR2 is YYNGEE in the germline V gene. This CDR3 contains 17 residues. Germline trimming cut 4 bases from V and 2 bases from J; bases unmatched to any gene: 12. CDR3 sequence: CASSPRGSGGLTDTQYF. DNA for the CDR3: TGTGCCAGCAGCCCTCGGGGAAGCGGGGGTCTCACAGATACGCAGTATTTT.

The chain couples TRBV20-1 to TRBJ2-1; 14 bases map to TRBD2. Losses at the gene ends were 3 bases for V and 10 bases for J; bases not matched to a gene: 2. This CDR3 is built from 13 residues. The V gene's germline CDR1 is DFQATT and CDR2 SNEGSKA (reference sequence). The CDR3 region is CSARRTSGREQFF. DNA of the CDR3: TGCAGTGCTAGGAGGACTAGCGGGAGGGAGCAGTTCTTC.

This rearrangement joins TRBV11-3 to TRBJ2-3, with D tentatively TRBD2 (5 bases). There are 13 residues in the CDR3. V lost 0 bases to trimming and J lost 6 bases, with 7 bases between them. In germline, CDR1 is SGHNT, CDR2 YENEEA. CDR3 nucleotide sequence: TGTGCCAGCAGCTTAGAGTCGGGGGATACGCAGTATTTT. Amino acids: CASSLESGDTQYF.

This chain uses TRBV14 with TRBJ2-1; possible D gene TRBD1, 5 bases. Germline values: CDR1 SGHDN, CDR2 FVKESK. The CDR3 sequence is 14 residues long. Trimming stripped 4 bases from V and 5 bases from J, with 12 bases between. The CDR3 here is CASSRISGHNEQFF. The CDR3 nucleotides read TGTGCCAGCAGCCGAATTTCAGGGCACAATGAGCAGTTCTTC.

Remarks on this clonotype: Relative to the germline gene, one junction end is altered; a read error may explain this. The rearrangement links TRBV7-7 to TRBJ2-4; D is possibly TRBD2 (6 bases). The CDR3 runs 13 residues. The germline V gene encodes CDR1 SSHAT and CDR2 FNYEAQ (reference sequence). DNA of the CDR3: TGTGCTAGCAGCTTAGCGGAGAAGGACATTCAGTACTTC. Its translation is CASSLAEKDIQYF.

The V call is TRBV6-1, the J call TRBJ1-4; a possible D gene is TRBD1 (5 bases). V was cut by 9 bases and J by 5 bases, with 16 bases left in between. Germline CDR1 and CDR2: MNHNS and SASEGT. The CDR3 is 14 residues long. The CDR3 is CARARGVTNEKLFF. The CDR3 nucleotides are TGTGCCAGGGCCCGGGGGGTTACGAATGAAAAACTGTTTTTT.

The V gene is TRBV24-1, the J gene TRBJ1-2; D is uncertain. The CDR3 length is 11 residues. Trimming took off 5 bases at V and 2 bases at J, with 2 bases between the two ends. Germline CDR1 KGHDR, CDR2 SFDVKD. CDR3 sequence: CATSANYGYTF. The CDR3 nucleotides read TGTGCCACCAGTGCCAACTATGGCTACACCTTC.

The V gene is TRBV2, the J gene TRBJ2-7, with TRBD1 matching over 9 bases. The CDR3 contains 13 residues. V lost 10 bases to trimming and J lost 4 bases; unmatched junction nucleotides: 8. CDR1 SNHLY and CDR2 FYNNEI come from the germline V gene. CDR3 protein: CATSGTGRYEQYF. CDR3 DNA sequence: TGTGCCACCTCCGGGACAGGGCGATACGAGCAGTACTTC. Together with reference TRBV2 and TRBJ2-7, the CDR3 gives the full variable domain: EPEVTQTPSHQVTQMGQEVILRCVPISNHLYFYWYRQILGQKVEFLVSFYNNEISEKSEIFDDQFSVERPDGSNFTLKIRSTKLEDSAMYFCATSGTGRYEQYFGPGTRLTVT.

As to this clonotype: An end of the junction does not agree with germline; a read error may underlie this. The V gene is TRBV4-3, the J gene TRBJ1-1; 9 nucleotides match TRBD1. CDR1 is LGHNA and CDR2 is YSLEER in the germline V gene. CDR3 length: 16 residues. The chain's CDR3 is CASSRELTGGNAEAFF. CDR3 DNA: TGCGCCAGCAGCCGCGAATTGACAGGGGGGAACGCTGAAGCTTTCTTT.

The chain is built from TRBV13 and TRBJ2-7; 8 nucleotides agree with TRBD1. Germline V CDR1 and CDR2: PRHDT, FYEKMQ (reference sequence). This CDR3 region has 14 residues. Trimming at V came to 5 bases and at J to 0 bases, leaving 3 bases not matched to a gene. The CDR3 protein is CASSPGQDSYEQYF. DNA of the CDR3: TGTGCCAGCAGCCCGGGACAGGACTCCTACGAGCAGTACTTC. The full variable domain, with the rest looked up from reference TRBV13 and TRBJ2-7, is AAGVIQSPRHLIKEKRETATLKCYPIPRHDTVYWYQQGPGQDPQFLISFYEKMQSDKGSIPDRFSAQQFSDYHSELNMSSLELGDSALYFCASSPGQDSYEQYFGPGTRLTVT.

The chain carries TRBV25-1 and TRBJ2-7; D is unresolved. This CDR3 is 15 amino acids long. Trimming took 0 bases from V and 2 from J, leaving 11 bases between them. CDR1 MGHDK and CDR2 SYGVNS come from the germline V gene. The CDR3, as DNA: TGTGCCAGCAGTGAATATCGGCAGGACGCCTACGAGCAGTACTTC. Protein: CASSEYRQDAYEQYF.